The 16 T cell receptor beta chains given below trace back to one sample, sequenced in a study of blood T cells in healthy people across ages. With a J-beta primer mix and a sample-barcoded 5' primer, a second PCR ran roughly 7 to 11 cycles. TCRdb redid the calling of the 5' RACE reads with MiXCR, one entry per CDR3 protein. This sample has hundreds of thousands of distinct CDR3 sequences; over 20% occur once, and the top ten carry more than 3%. The sample was blood. These TCRs come from a man aged 65 to 79 in good health.

The chain employs TRBV10-3 and TRBJ2-3, with 9 nucleotides matching TRBD1. Unmatched junction bases numbered 5, after V lost 3 bases and J lost 4 bases. Germline-derived CDR1 and CDR2 are ENHRY and SYGVKD. The CDR3 contains 15 residues. The CDR3 DNA sequence: TGTGCCATCAGTGAAACAGGGGGCGCGGCAGATACGCAGTATTTT. Translated: CAISETGGAADTQYF.

The table lists this clonotype with many counts. This chain links TRBV28 with TRBJ1-1; D remains unclear. The CDR3 contains 12 residues. Trimming cost V 4 bases and J 4 bases, with 7 bases left between them. The germline V gene encodes CDR1 MDHEN and CDR2 SYDVKM. The CDR3 coding sequence is TGTGCCAGCAGTTCCGCGGGCACTGAAGCTTTCTTT. It encodes CASSSAGTEAFF.

This clonotype was found a few times. The chain links TRBV20-1 to TRBJ2-7, with 8 bases matching TRBD1. Germline assignment: CDR1 DFQATT and CDR2 SNEGSKA (reference sequence). V was pared by 0 bases and J by 5 bases, with 6 bases of the junction left unmatched. This CDR3 spans 14 amino acids. CDR3 protein: CSARDWTGIHEQYF. The CDR3 bases are TGCAGTGCTAGAGATTGGACAGGGATCCACGAGCAGTACTTC.

This clonotype showed up just a few times. J is TRBJ2-4 and V is TRBV20-1; no reliable D call. Between the trimmed V and J ends, which lost 5 bases and 0 bases, there was a span of 8 bases. CDR1 DFQATT and CDR2 SNEGSKA come from the germline V gene (reference sequence). There are 13 residues in the CDR3. CDR3 region: CSAVKAAKNIQYF. The CDR3 DNA is TGCAGTGCTGTTAAGGCAGCCAAAAACATTCAGTACTTC.

As for this clonotype: Just one base apart from a much larger clone, this may be a read error. This chain connects TRBV10-3 to TRBJ1-1, with TRBD1 matching over 10 bases. CDR3 length equals 16 residues. Germline V gives CDR1 ENHRY, CDR2 SYGVKD. CDR3 coding DNA: TGTGCCATCGGTGAGTCCCGGACAGGGGGTATGGCTGAAGCTTTCTTT. It specifies CAIGESRTGGMAEAFF.

Regarding this clonotype: Being one base from a much bigger clone, this may be a read error. The J gene is TRBJ2-1, the V gene TRBV12-3 or TRBV12-4; 11 positions match TRBD2. The length of the CDR3 is 15 residues. In nucleotides, the CDR3 is TGTGCCAGCAGTACTAGCGGGAGCCCGTATAATGAGCGGTTCTTC. Translation gives CASSTSGSPYNERFF.

This rearrangement joins TRBV28 to TRBJ2-3, with D unresolved. CDR1 and CDR2 (germline): MDHEN, SYDVKM. V lost 1 base and J 8 bases, leaving 13 bases between the germline ends. This CDR3 contains 14 residues. The CDR3 loop reads CASSLFLGSSTQYF. The CDR3 region has the DNA TGTGCCAGCAGTTTATTTTTAGGCAGCAGTACGCAGTATTTT.

The chain combines TRBV10-3 with TRBJ1-3; D is unresolved. CDR3 length: 12 amino acids. The V end was cut by 3 bases, the J end by 5 bases, with 5 bases between. CDR1 is ENHRY and CDR2 is SYGVKD in the germline V gene. The chain's CDR3 is CAISDNRNTIYF. The DNA for the CDR3 is TGTGCCATCAGTGATAACAGAAACACCATATATTTT.

Many counts were recorded for this clonotype. The germline gene is not matched at one end of the junction; a read error may be the cause. J is TRBJ2-1 and V is TRBV7-7; 8 bases are a match to TRBD2. Germline V gene data show CDR1 as SSHAT and CDR2 as FNYEAQ (reference sequence). There are 15 residues in the CDR3. The chain's CDR3 is CASSVHPTSDDEQFF. Written as DNA, the CDR3 is TGTGCTAGCAGCGTGCATCCGACTAGCGACGATGAGCAGTTCTTC.

The sample holds a few counts of this clonotype. The chain couples TRBV12-3 or TRBV12-4 to TRBJ2-3; tentative D call: TRBD1 (6 bases). The CDR3 covers 17 residues. V was cut by 5 bases and J by 0 bases, with 18 bases left in between. The CDR3, as DNA: TGTGCCAGCAGTCCGACGAGGGGGTTCTCTAGCACAGATACGCAGTATTTT. The encoded protein is CASSPTRGFSSTDTQYF.

V gene TRBV14 combines with J gene TRBJ2-3, with D perhaps TRBD2 (5 bases). Per germline, CDR1 SGHDN and CDR2 FVKESK. The CDR3 spans 15 residues. V was trimmed by 1 base and J by 2 bases, leaving 10 bases between them. The CDR3 loop reads CASSQVGSFTDTQYF. CDR3 DNA sequence: TGTGCCAGCAGCCAAGTAGGGAGTTTCACAGATACGCAGTATTTT.

This clonotype has a handful of counts. The chain links TRBV4-1 to TRBJ2-1; either TRBD1 or TRBD2 may fit D (6 bases each). V shed 0 bases and J shed 2 bases, with 11 bases lying between them. The CDR3 length is 16 residues. Looked up from germline, CDR1 is MGHRA and CDR2 is YSYEKL. CDR3 residues: CASSQDLGGTYNEQFF. CDR3 coding DNA: TGCGCCAGCAGCCAAGATTTAGGGGGGACCTACAATGAGCAGTTCTTC.

The sample holds a few counts of this clonotype. The rearrangement uses TRBV6-5 and TRBJ1-4; 10 bases agree with TRBD1. The V gene end was trimmed by 6 bases and the J gene end by 8 bases; junction bases not matched to a gene: 9. The CDR3 has 15 amino acids. Germline V CDR1 and CDR2: MNHEY, SVGAGI. CDR3 DNA: TGTGCCAGCAGGGGTTCGGGACAGGGGAGAGAAAAACTGTTTTTT. Translation: CASRGSGQGREKLFF.

This chain links TRBV7-9 with TRBJ2-3, with D unresolved. Trimming removed 7 bases at V and 0 bases at J, with 8 bases between. The CDR3 is 13 amino acids. The V gene's germline CDR1 is SEHNR and CDR2 FQNEAQ (reference sequence). The chain's CDR3 is CASTSPSTDTQYF. The CDR3 nucleotides read TGTGCCAGCACCTCGCCTAGCACAGATACGCAGTATTTT.

The CDR3 DNA reads as TGCAGTGCTAGTTCTGGGGCGAACACTGAAGCTTTCTTT. Protein: CSASSGANTEAFF. This chain uses TRBV20-1 with TRBJ1-1, with a weak D call TRBD1 (5 bases). This CDR3 region has 13 residues. Trimming left V 3 bases short and J 1 base short, with 9 bases between. CDR1 is DFQATT, CDR2 SNEGSKA, per germline (reference sequence).

The sample holds a few counts of this clonotype. CDR3 residues: CASSQGAGLSSEQFF. CDR3 in DNA: TGTGCCAGCAGCCAGGGGGCGGGACTATCTAGTGAGCAGTTCTTC. The V gene is TRBV11-2, the J gene TRBJ2-5, with D possibly TRBD1 on 8 matching bases. TRBJ2-1 matches the DNA end more closely, so the J call is doubtful. This CDR3 has 15 amino acids. CDR1 is SGHAT, CDR2 FQNNGV, per germline.